One and the same sample provided the 23 T cell receptor beta chains below, sequenced in a study of radiotherapy plus CTLA-4 blockade in lung cancer. Sequencing was performed with immunoSEQ multiplex PCR; in TCRdb, only in-frame clones are kept and a portion is missing. Among about 48,000 clones listed, 75% to 90% were seen once. The sequencing used peripheral blood, collected from a patient treated with radiotherapy plus ipilimumab. The receptors stem from a human donor with non-small cell lung cancer that progressed on radiotherapy plus ipilimumab. Some clones in this sample may be carry-over from other donors' samples.

The chain links TRBV11-2 to TRBJ2-5; D may be TRBD2 (5 bases). This CDR3 comprises 14 residues. Germline values: CDR1 SGHAT, CDR2 FQNNGV. V was cut by 5 bases and J by 0 bases, with 10 bases left in between. The CDR3 region is CASSRRRDQETQYF. Here the CDR3 DNA reads TGTGCCAGCAGCCGCAGGCGGGACCAAGAGACCCAGTACTTC.

V usage is TRBV29-1 and J usage is TRBJ2-6; D is possibly TRBD1 (5 bases). Germline CDR1 SQVTM, CDR2 ANQGSEA. Trimming removed 4 bases from V and 0 bases from J, with 16 bases in between. The CDR3 length is 17 residues. The CDR3 bases are TGCAGCGTTGGCGACAGTCCGGGCTTCTCTGGGGCCAACGTCCTGACTTTC. This sequence encodes CSVGDSPGFSGANVLTF.

This sequence joins TRBV2 and TRBJ2-5, with 8 bases lining up with TRBD2. The DNA end is a closer match to TRBJ2-7, so the J assignment may be wrong. The CDR3 is 14 amino acids. Germline CDR1 reads SNHLY; CDR2 reads FYNNEI. CDR3: CASSDPRTSHEQYF. DNA of the CDR3: TGTGCCAGCAGTGACCCAAGGACTAGCCACGAGCAGTACTTC.

This clone was counted a few times. CDR3 DNA: TGTGCCAGCAGCGTTGACAGAAGCGGCTACACCTTC. This translates into CASSVDRSGYTF. This chain links TRBV7-9 with TRBJ1-2; tentatively, D is TRBD1 (5 bases). The CDR3 has 12 residues. V was clipped by 5 bases and J by 8 bases, with 12 bases between them. Germline CDR1 and CDR2: SEHNR and FQNEAQ (reference sequence).

The chain uses TRBV25-1 and TRBJ1-2; the match to TRBD1 covers 8 bases. The CDR3 consists of 14 residues. Germline loops: CDR1 MGHDK, CDR2 SYGVNS. J gave up 4 bases and V 6 bases, and 7 bases lay outside the gene matches. The DNA for the CDR3 is TGTGCCAGCAGCAAGCAGGGGGCAGGCTATGGCTACACCTTC. This sequence encodes CASSKQGAGYGYTF.

The chain recombines TRBV7-6 with TRBJ2-3; tentatively, D is TRBD2 (5 bases). The V gene lost 5 bases and the J gene lost 0 bases, with 12 bases spanning the gap. The CDR3 is 15 residues long. Per germline, CDR1 SGHVS and CDR2 FNYEAQ. CDR3 sequence reads: CASSQADHSTDTQYF. The CDR3 DNA reads TGTGCCAGCAGCCAAGCGGACCATAGCACAGATACGCAGTATTTT.

This clone was detected only once. This chain uses TRBV5-4 with TRBJ2-5; maybe TRBD2 (5 bases). The J call may be incorrect, as the DNA end agrees better with TRBJ2-7. The CDR3 has 14 amino acids. The germline gives CDR1 SGHNT, CDR2 YYREEE (reference sequence). The DNA of the CDR3 is TGTGCCAGCAGCTTGGCTAGTAGCGACGGCGAGCAGTACTTC. It yields the protein CASSLASSDGEQYF.

The rearrangement links TRBV2 to TRBJ2-3; 10 nucleotides agree with TRBD2. Germline V CDR1 and CDR2: SNHLY, FYNNEI. The CDR3 is 12 residues long. After removal of 4 bases from V and 8 bases from J, the junction contained 0 bases not matched to a gene. This CDR3 is CASSGLAGTQYF. CDR3 in DNA: TGTGCCAGCAGTGGACTAGCGGGTACGCAGTATTTT. The whole variable domain, remainder taken from reference TRBV2 and TRBJ2-3, is EPEVTQTPSHQVTQMGQEVILRCVPISNHLYFYWYRQILGQKVEFLVSFYNNEISEKSEIFDDQFSVERPDGSNFTLKIRSTKLEDSAMYFCASSGLAGTQYFGPGTRLTVL.

This clone was found once. This rearrangement joins TRBV27 to TRBJ2-5, with a possible D match to TRBD1 (7 bases). The germline gives CDR1 MNHEY, CDR2 SMNVEV (reference sequence). The germline V and J ends were trimmed by 0 bases and 2 bases, with 16 bases remaining between them. The CDR3 is 17 amino acids. In DNA, the CDR3 is TGTGCCAGCAGTTTATCGCCCTGGGCAGGGGGGCAAGAGACCCAGTACTTC. It yields the protein CASSLSPWAGGQETQYF.

The chain recombines TRBV25-1 with TRBJ2-2; TRBD1 matches at 8 bases. Germline CDR1 MGHDK, CDR2 SYGVNS. The CDR3 is made up of 14 amino acids. The V segment lost 5 bases and the J segment 5 bases; nucleotides outside the gene matches: 4. The CDR3 DNA sequence: TGTGCCAGCAGTCGACAGGGGTGGACCGGGGAGCTGTTTTTT. Its protein is CASSRQGWTGELFF.

This rearrangement joins TRBV5-5 to TRBJ2-2; possible D gene TRBD2, 6 bases. CDR1 and CDR2 from the germline V gene are SGHKS and YYEKEE (reference sequence). V lost 4 bases and J lost 3, with 16 bases in between. This CDR3 spans 16 amino acids. The CDR3: CASSPWGGVDTGELFF. CDR3 in DNA: TGTGCCAGCAGCCCCTGGGGCGGGGTAGACACCGGGGAGCTGTTTTTT.

The V and J genes are TRBV6-1 and TRBJ1-2; D call uncertain. Between the trimmed V and J ends, which lost 8 bases and 4 bases, there was a span of 14 bases. Germline CDR1 MNHNS, CDR2 SASEGT. The CDR3 sequence is 13 residues long. The CDR3, as DNA: TGTGCCAGCCGAGAGACCGACATCTATGGCTACACCTTC. Protein: CASRETDIYGYTF.

The chain couples TRBV19 to TRBJ2-5; perhaps TRBD1 as D (5 bases). Germline CDR1 is LNHDA and CDR2 is SQIVND (reference sequence). This CDR3 has 13 residues. The germline V and J ends were trimmed by 3 bases and 5 bases, with 10 bases remaining between them. CDR3 residues: CASSITNRETQYF. The CDR3 bases are TGTGCCAGTAGTATCACTAACAGGGAGACCCAGTACTTC.

V usage is TRBV2 and J usage is TRBJ2-7, with 8 bases fitting TRBD2. CDR1 is SNHLY, CDR2 FYNNEI, per germline. V shed 8 bases and J 0 bases; nucleotides not matched to a gene: 6. The CDR3 loop spans 14 amino acids. The CDR3 is CASVPGGGSYEQYF. For the CDR3, the DNA is TGTGCCAGCGTTCCGGGAGGGGGCTCCTACGAGCAGTACTTC.

V gene TRBV11-2 combines with J gene TRBJ2-7, with TRBD2 matching over 12 bases. The CDR3 loop spans 17 amino acids. V gave up 4 bases and J gave up 2 bases; unmatched junction bases: 9. The germline V gene encodes CDR1 SGHAT and CDR2 FQNNGV. The CDR3 DNA is TGTGCCAGCAGCTCTAGACTAGCGGGAGCCGGTACCTACGAGCAGTACTTC. Amino acid sequence: CASSSRLAGAGTYEQYF.

The chain uses TRBV10-3 and TRBJ2-3, with 12 nucleotides matching TRBD2. The trim removed 5 bases at V and 0 bases at J, leaving 3 bases unmatched. The CDR3 loop spans 16 amino acids. CDR1 is ENHRY, CDR2 SYGVKD, per germline. The DNA of the CDR3 is TGTGCCATCAGTCCTAGCGGGAGGGCTAGCACAGATACGCAGTATTTT. This translates into CAISPSGRASTDTQYF.

The J gene is TRBJ2-7, the V gene TRBV29-1; D might be TRBD1 (6 bases). CDR1 and CDR2 (germline): SQVTM, ANQGSEA. This CDR3 region has 14 residues. The V end lost 4 bases, the J end lost 7 bases, and 20 bases lay between the germline ends. The CDR3 coding sequence is TGCAGCGTTGGTGTAGACAGGTCTGCGGCAGAGCAGTACTTC. This sequence encodes CSVGVDRSAAEQYF.

The chain recombines TRBV28 with TRBJ1-1, with D possibly TRBD1 on 5 matching bases. Germline-derived CDR1 and CDR2 are MDHEN and SYDVKM. V shed 0 bases and J shed 1 base, with 12 bases lying between them. The CDR3 is 16 amino acids. CDR3 amino acids: CASSLWDISKNTEAFF. Here the CDR3 DNA reads TGTGCCAGCAGTTTATGGGACATATCAAAGAACACTGAAGCTTTCTTT.

This clone was picked up a small number of times. The genes are TRBV5-1 and TRBJ2-6, with TRBD1 identical over 7 bases. The CDR3 is 18 residues long. Losses at the gene ends were 4 bases for V and 0 bases for J; bases not matched to a gene: 10. Germline CDR1 SGHRS, CDR2 YFSETQ. The CDR3 reads CASSQKGTASSGANVLTF. Here the CDR3 DNA reads TGCGCCAGCAGCCAAAAAGGGACAGCAAGCTCTGGGGCCAACGTCCTGACTTTC.

CDR3 bases: TGCAGCGTTATCCGGGACAGGGGTTCCACCGGGGAGCTGTTTTTT. The encoded protein is CSVIRDRGSTGELFF. The V call is TRBV29-1, the J call TRBJ2-2; TRBD1 agrees at 10 bases. The V and J ends lost 5 bases and 4 bases, in that order; junction bases with no gene match: 7. The germline CDR1 and CDR2 sequences are SQVTM and ANQGSEA. The CDR3 spans 15 residues.

The chain combines TRBV29-1 with TRBJ2-7; D is ambiguous. Germline CDR1 SQVTM, CDR2 ANQGSEA. The CDR3 spans 12 residues. Trimming left V 5 bases short and J 0 bases short, with 8 bases between. CDR3: CSVLDFSYEQYF. The CDR3, as DNA: TGCAGCGTTTTAGACTTCTCCTACGAGCAGTACTTC.

This clone was detected only a few times. The rearrangement uses TRBV4-3 and TRBJ2-2; 10 bases agree with TRBD2. The CDR3 has 18 residues. The V gene end was trimmed by 1 base and the J gene end by 6 bases; junction bases not matched to a gene: 11. From germline, CDR1 is LGHNA and CDR2 YSLEER. The CDR3 nucleotides read TGCGCCAGCAGCCAAGCCTCTGTAGCGGGAGGCGCTCCCGGGGAGCTGTTTTTT. Translation: CASSQASVAGGAPGELFF.

The genes are TRBV21-1 and TRBJ1-2; the tabulated D call, TRBD1, remains unverified against the DNA. TRBV21-1 is an annotated pseudogene. This CDR3 region has 14 residues. CDR3 residues: CASSNGQGNYGYTF. The CDR3 bases are TGTGCCAGCAGCAACGGACAGGGGAACTATGGCTACACCTTC.